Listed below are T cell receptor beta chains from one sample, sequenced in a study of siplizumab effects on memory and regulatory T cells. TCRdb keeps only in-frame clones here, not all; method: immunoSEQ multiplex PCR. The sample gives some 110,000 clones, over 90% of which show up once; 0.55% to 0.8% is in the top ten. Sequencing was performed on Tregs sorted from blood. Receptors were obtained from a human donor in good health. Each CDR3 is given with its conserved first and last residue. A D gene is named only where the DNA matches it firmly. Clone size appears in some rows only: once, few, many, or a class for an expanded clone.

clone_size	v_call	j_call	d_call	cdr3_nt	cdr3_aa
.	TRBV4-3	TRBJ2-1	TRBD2	TGCGCCAGCAGCCAAGGACTAGCGGGAGGGCCGGGGGTCGGTGAGCAGTTCTTC	CASSQGLAGGPGVGEQFF
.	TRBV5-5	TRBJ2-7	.	TGTGCCAGCAGCTTTACATACTCCTACGAGCAGTACTTC	CASSFTYSYEQYF
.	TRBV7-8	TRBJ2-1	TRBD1	TGTGCCAGCAGCTTAGATGGGACAGGGGGGTCGAATGAGCAGTTCTTC	CASSLDGTGGSNEQFF
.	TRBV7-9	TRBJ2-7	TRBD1	TGTGCCAGCAGCTTAGCAGGGACAGGGTACCACGAGCAGTACTTC	CASSLAGTGYHEQYF
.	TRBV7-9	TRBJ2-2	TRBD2	TGTGCCAGCAGCCCTGGCGGGAGTACCGGGGAGCTGTTTTTT	CASSPGGSTGELFF
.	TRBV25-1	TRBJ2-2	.	TGTGCCAGCAGTGAATATGTAGGGTCGAACACCGGGGAGCTGTTTTTT	CASSEYVGSNTGELFF
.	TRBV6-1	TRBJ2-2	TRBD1	TGTGCCAGCTGGGACAGGGTTAACACCGGGGAGCTGTTTTTT	CASWDRVNTGELFF
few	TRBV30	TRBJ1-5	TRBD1	TGTGCCTGGAGTCTACAGGGGGTTCAGCCCCAGCATTTT	CAWSLQGVQPQHF
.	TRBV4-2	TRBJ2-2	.	TGTGCCAGCAGCCAAGATTTAATGGCGAACACCGGGGAGCTGTTTTTT	CASSQDLMANTGELFF
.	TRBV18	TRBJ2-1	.	TGTGCCAGCTCACTTCGACAGTACAATGAGCAGTTCTTC	CASSLRQYNEQFF
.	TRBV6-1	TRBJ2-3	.	TGTGCCAGCAGTGAACAGGCGGTGACAGATACGCAGTATTTT	CASSEQAVTDTQYF
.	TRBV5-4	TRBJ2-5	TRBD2	TGTGCCAGCAGCCGAAGCGGGGGTAGGCAAGAGACCCAGTACTTC	CASSRSGGRQETQYF
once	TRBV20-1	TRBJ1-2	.	TGCAGTGCTAGGCCTGGCTACACCTTC	CSARPGYTF
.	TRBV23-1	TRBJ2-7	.	TGCGCCAGCAGTCAAAAGGTTGACAGTACCATCTCCTACGAGCAGTACTTC	CASSQKVDSTISYEQYF
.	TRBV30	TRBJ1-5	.	TGTGCCTGGAGGGGTCAGGGCTTCAATCAGCCCCAGCATTTT	CAWRGQGFNQPQHF
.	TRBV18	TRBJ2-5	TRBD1	TGTGCCAGCTCACCACAGGGGGCGAAGACCCAGTACTTC	CASSPQGAKTQYF
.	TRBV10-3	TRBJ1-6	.	TGTGCCATCAGTGAGTCAGGGGTCCCCCTGTTTAGGGCCCTCCACTTT	CAISESGVPLFRALHF
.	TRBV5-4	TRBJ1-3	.	TGTGCCAGCAGCTTGTTTCAGGAACCCTCTGGAAACACCATATATTTT	CASSLFQEPSGNTIYF
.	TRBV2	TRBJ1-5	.	TGTGCCAGCAGTGATCGGGGGGCGCAGGGTCAGCCCCAGCATTTT	CASSDRGAQGQPQHF
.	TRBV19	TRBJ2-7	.	TGTGCCAGTAGTCCCGAGGGGATGACCTACGAGCAGTACTTC	CASSPEGMTYEQYF
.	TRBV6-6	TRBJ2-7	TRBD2	TGTGCCAGCAGTTACTCGATCCCTCCCAAAGCGGGGGAGCAGTACTTC	CASSYSIPPKAGEQYF
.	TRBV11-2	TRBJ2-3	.	TGTGCCAGCAGCTTAGGGGCAGCCAGGAGCACAGATACGCAGTATTTT	CASSLGAARSTDTQYF
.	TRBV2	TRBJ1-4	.	TGTGCCAGCAGCGGGGGGGGCACCGCTAATGAAAAACTGTTTTTT	CASSGGGTANEKLFF
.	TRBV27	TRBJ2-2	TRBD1	TGTGCCAGCAGTTTAAGGGACAGCAGATTGAACACCGGGGAGCTGTTTTTT	CASSLRDSRLNTGELFF
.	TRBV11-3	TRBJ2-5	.	TGTGCCAGCAGCTTCTGGGTTGCCCAAGAGACCCAGTACTTC	CASSFWVAQETQYF
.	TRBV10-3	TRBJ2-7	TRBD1	TGTGCCATCAGGAGTGGGACAGGGTTTCACTACGAGCAGTACTTC	CAIRSGTGFHYEQYF
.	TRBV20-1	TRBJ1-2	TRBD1	TGCAGTGCAACAGGGGACTATGGCTACACCTTC	CSATGDYGYTF
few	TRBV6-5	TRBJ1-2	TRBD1	TGTGCCAGCAGCACAGGGGGAAGGGGCTACACCTTC	CASSTGGRGYTF
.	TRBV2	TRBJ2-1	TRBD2	TGTGCCAGCAGTCCTGGACTGTCGGGGAGGGTTGAGCAGTTCTTC	CASSPGLSGRVEQFF
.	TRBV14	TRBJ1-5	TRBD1	TGTGCCAGCATAGCACCCCGTGGATGGACAGGGGGTCCGCAGGAGGATCAGCCCCAGCATTTT	CASIAPRGWTGGPQEDQPQHF
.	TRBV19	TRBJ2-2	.	TGTGCCAGTAGAGGCCCGAACACCGGGGAGCTGTTTTTT	CASRGPNTGELFF
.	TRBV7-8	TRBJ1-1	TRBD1	TGTGCCAGCAGTACAGGGGGCCCCATGAACACTGAAGCTTTCTTT	CASSTGGPMNTEAFF
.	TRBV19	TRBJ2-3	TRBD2	TGTGCCAGTAGTATAGAGGTCTTGGGACTAGGGGGAGATACGCAGTATTTT	CASSIEVLGLGGDTQYF
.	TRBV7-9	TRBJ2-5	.	TGTGCCAGCAGCCGCCTCGGTGGAGGGACCCAGTACTTC	CASSRLGGGTQYF
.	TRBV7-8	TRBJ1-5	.	TGTGCCAGCAGCCGGGGGTCGGGCCAGCCCCAGCATTTT	CASSRGSGQPQHF
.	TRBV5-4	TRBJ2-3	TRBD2	TGTGCCAGCAGCTTGGGACTGGCGGGAGCGGGCACAGATACGCAGTATTTT	CASSLGLAGAGTDTQYF
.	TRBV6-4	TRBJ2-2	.	TGTGCCAGCAGTGGGACGAACACCGGGGAGCTGTTTTTT	CASSGTNTGELFF
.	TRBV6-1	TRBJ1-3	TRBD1	TGTGCCAGCAGTGAAGAACAGGGGGCGCGTGGAAACACCATATATTTT	CASSEEQGARGNTIYF
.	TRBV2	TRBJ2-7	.	TGTGCCAGCAGTGATCCGGGACAAGGAACGCAGTACTTC	CASSDPGQGTQYF
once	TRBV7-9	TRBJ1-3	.	TGTGCCGGGTCACCCTCTGGAAACACCATATATTTT	CAGSPSGNTIYF
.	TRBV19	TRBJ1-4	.	TGTGCCAGTAGTAGACATAATGAAAAACTGTTTTTT	CASSRHNEKLFF
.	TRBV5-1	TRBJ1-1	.	TGCGCCAGCAGCTTTTATACCGGGACACCGAACACTGAAGCTTTCTTT	CASSFYTGTPNTEAFF
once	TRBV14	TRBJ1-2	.	TGTGCCAGCAGCCAAGATCCCTATGGCTACACCTTC	CASSQDPYGYTF
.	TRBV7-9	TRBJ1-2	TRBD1	TGTGCCAGCAGCCGCGGGACAGTTTATGGCTACACCTTC	CASSRGTVYGYTF
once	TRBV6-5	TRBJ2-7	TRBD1	TGTGCCAGCAGAAGTCGGGACAGGTACTCCTACGAGCAGTACTTC	CASRSRDRYSYEQYF
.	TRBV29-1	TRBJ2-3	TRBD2	TGCAGCGTGGGGGGACTAGCGGATACGCAGTATTTT	CSVGGLADTQYF
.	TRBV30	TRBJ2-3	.	TGTGCCTGGAGCCGCAGTTATAGCACAGATACGCAGTATTTT	CAWSRSYSTDTQYF
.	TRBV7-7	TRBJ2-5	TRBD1	TGTGCTAGCAGTCGACAGGGGGCGAGGGAGACCCAGTACTTC	CASSRQGARETQYF
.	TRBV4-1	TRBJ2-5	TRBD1	TGCGCCAGCAGCCAGAACAGGGGGCGAGGGGAGACCCAGTACTTC	CASSQNRGRGETQYF
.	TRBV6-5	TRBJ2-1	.	TGTGCCAGCAGTCCCGGTTGGAATGAGCAGTTCTTC	CASSPGWNEQFF
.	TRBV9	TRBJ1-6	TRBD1	TGTGCCAGCAGCTTAATGGACAGGGTTGGATTTTCACCCCTCCACTTT	CASSLMDRVGFSPLHF